This T cell receptor (beta chain) was identified in a study of regulatory T cells in long-lasting Graves disease. Findings of the study overall: Accuracy might have suffered from few samples.

At least ten counts were recorded for this clonotype. Its specificity is not known. Time point indicated: persistent/refractory GD, antithyroid drugs over 5 years with positive TRAb. RNA from PBMCs was the source of the TCR library. The germline gives CDR1 LGHDT, CDR2 YNNKEL (reference sequence). The CDR3 has 13 amino acids. The V end was cut by 2 bases, the J end by 0 bases, with 2 bases between. Arm-PCR of CDR3 regions and iRepertoire HTBI primers were used to build TCR beta libraries. TCRdb passed the multiplex PCR reads through MiXCR, listing each CDR3 protein once. The sample includes roughly 500,000 distinct CDR3 sequences, less than 25% of them seen just once.

The sample here was peripheral blood mononuclear cells (PBMCs), taken when the disease was refractory, from a patient treated with antithyroid drugs. The chain uses TRBV3-1 and TRBJ2-4; D gene ambiguous. The source is a female donor with Graves disease. Here the CDR3 reads CASSQSAKNIQYF. In DNA, the CDR3 is TGTGCCAGCAGCCAATCAGCCAAAAACATTCAGTACTTC.